This T cell receptor (beta chain) was sequenced in a study of type 1 and type 2 diabetes patients. The wider study: Participants included type 1 and type 2 diabetes patients plus nondiabetic controls. CD4+ or CD8+ T cells were positively selected from PBMCs with microbeads.

The CDR3 consists of 16 residues. Trimming shortened V by 4 bases and J by 6 bases, and 16 bases separated the two germline ends. CDR1 and CDR2 (germline): SGHTA, FQGNSA. This clonotype showed up just once. Its target is unknown. General study findings and limits: A median of one highly-expanded CD4+ clone, covering approximately 4.1% of reads, occurred in type 2 diabetes.

Genomic DNA was the PCR template. Amplification of the beta chain CDR3 used 30 forward and 13 reverse multiplex primers. TCRdb re-called the multiplex PCR reads with MiXCR, one entry per CDR3 protein. The sample yields fewer than 350,000 distinct CDR3 sequences, roughly 48% seen once. The genes are TRBV7-2 and TRBJ1-6; no reliable D call. Material: peripheral blood mononuclear cells (PBMCs). The sequence derives from a man aged 18-30 years with type 2 diabetes. For the CDR3, the DNA is TGTGCCAGCAGCTCTATCCCCGGGTCCGGTAATTCACCCCTCCACTTT. This translates into CASSSIPGSGNSPLHF.